This TCR beta chain is drawn from a study of cytomegalovirus exposure and HLA in healthy donors. General study points: There was a cluster of highly shared sequence variants that was likely a sequencing artifact. Relative to equally common others, HLA-associated TCR beta chains showed greater clonal expansion in a later analysis. Being indistinguishable, some V segments were excluded, TRBV6-2 and TRBV6-3 among them.

As for this clone: Its antigen is currently unknown.

Germline values: CDR1 MNHNS, CDR2 SASEGT. Trimming removed 3 bases at V and 7 bases at J, with 10 bases between. The CDR3 is made up of 13 amino acids. The PCR used 60 Vbeta and 13 Jbeta primers. Clones were sequenced by immunoSEQ multiplex PCR, and TCRdb holds only the in-frame ones, with some missing. The data contain approximately 100,000 clones, 70% to 80% of them singletons. The source of this sequence is a man in his forties or fifties in good health and CMV-seropositive. The V gene is TRBV6-1, the J gene TRBJ1-5; D perhaps matches TRBD1 (5 bases). Sequencing was performed on PBMCs. CDR3 DNA sequence: TGTGCCAGCAGTGAGGGGGGAAAACAGCCCCAGCATTTT. Amino acid sequence: CASSEGGKQPQHF.